This TCR beta chain emerged from a study of blood T cell dynamics during melanoma immunotherapy. Time point in this sample: week 3, after first cycle of checkpoint inhibitor. V lost 5 bases and J 4 bases, leaving 14 bases between the germline ends. Per the germline V gene, CDR1 is SGHTA and CDR2 is FQGNSA. This CDR3 comprises 14 residues. DNA loading was fixed at about 360 ng for all bulk PBMC samples. This table comes from immunoSEQ multiplex PCR, and its TCRdb copy is limited to in-frame clones, with some not included. In the table there are about 8,800 clones, 85% of which are singletons. Sequencing was performed on blood, taken from a patient treated with checkpoint blockade. This TCR derives from a human donor with melanoma. The J gene is TRBJ1-2, the V gene TRBV7-2; no definite D call. CDR3 amino acids: CASSPMGYSYGYTF. CDR3 bases: TGTGCCAGCAGCCCCATGGGCTACAGCTATGGCTACACCTTC.